Shown below are 10 T cell receptor beta chains from a single sample sequenced in a study of CD8+CD57+ T cells in acquired aplastic anemia. Sequenced patients had shown CD8+CD57+ cell expansion by flow cytometry. Researchers used genomic DNA as the template to profile TCR beta VDJ and CDR3. TCRdb reprocessed the reads with MiXCR, giving one entry per CDR3 protein. Of about 470,000 distinct CDR3 sequences in the sample, about a third were seen once. Material: sorted CD4+, CD8+, or CD8+CD57+ T cells (not recorded which) from PBMCs. These receptors all stem from a human donor with aplastic anemia.

V gene TRBV9 combines with J gene TRBJ2-7; D is ambiguous. The CDR3 has 15 amino acids. CDR1 is SGDLS and CDR2 is YYNGEE in the germline V gene. V lost 4 bases to trimming and J lost 4 bases, with 18 bases between them. The CDR3 protein is CASSTTPTLSYEQYF. CDR3 bases: TGTGCCAGCAGCACGACACCGACCCTCTCTTACGAGCAGTACTTC.

The chain links TRBV4-2 to TRBJ1-6; no clear D. The CDR3 covers 15 residues. Germline CDR1 and CDR2: LGHNA and YNFKEQ. V was pared by 1 base and J by 6 bases, with 10 bases between. CDR3 in amino acids: CASSQVVKVNSPLHF. Written as DNA, the CDR3 is TGTGCCAGCAGCCAAGTTGTGAAGGTTAATTCACCCCTCCACTTT.

This clonotype came up many times. The rearrangement joins TRBV2 to TRBJ2-1; possible D gene TRBD1, 6 bases. The CDR3 is 15 amino acids. The V end lost 8 bases, the J end lost 8 bases, and 22 bases lay between the germline ends. The V gene's germline CDR1 is SNHLY and CDR2 FYNNEI. The CDR3 DNA reads as TGTGCCAGCTCGCCGGGACACGGGCAGTTCGATGAGCAGTTCTTC. Translating it yields CASSPGHGQFDEQFF.

This clonotype was counted only a few times. The gene calls are TRBV15 and TRBJ2-7; D gene unclear. CDR1 is LNHNV, CDR2 YYDKDF, per germline (reference sequence). Trimming removed 0 bases at V and 6 bases at J, with 15 bases between. This CDR3 is built from 15 residues. CDR3 region: CATSRESGRSGEQYF. For the CDR3, the DNA is TGTGCCACCAGCAGAGAGTCAGGACGGTCCGGCGAGCAGTACTTC.

This clonotype came up many times. The CDR3 here is CAISESRRPYEQYF. CDR3 coding DNA: TGTGCCATCAGTGAGTCGAGAAGGCCCTACGAGCAGTACTTC. The rearrangement uses TRBV10-3 and TRBJ2-7; D not resolved. The CDR3 loop spans 14 amino acids. V lost 0 bases to trimming and J lost 2 bases, with 8 bases between them. Germline V gene lookup returns CDR1 ENHRY and CDR2 SYGVKD.

There are a few counts of this clonotype. V gene TRBV25-1 combines with J gene TRBJ1-5, with a tentative D call TRBD1 (5 bases). CDR3 size: 16 residues. V dropped 5 bases and J dropped 2 bases, with 16 bases sitting between them. Germline CDR1 is MGHDK and CDR2 is SYGVNS. The DNA for the CDR3 is TGTGCCAGCAGTCCGTGGTCAGGGATGGGCAATCAGCCCCAGCATTTT. This translates into CASSPWSGMGNQPQHF.

The V and J genes are TRBV13 and TRBJ2-1; the match to TRBD1 covers 9 bases. Losses at the gene ends were 6 bases for V and 5 bases for J; bases not matched to a gene: 11. The CDR3 is 16 amino acids. CDR1 is PRHDT, CDR2 FYEKMQ, per germline (reference sequence). The CDR3 here is CASRPVPGQGNNEQFF. In DNA form, the CDR3 reads TGTGCCAGCAGACCAGTCCCGGGACAGGGAAACAATGAGCAGTTCTTC.

The table lists this clonotype with many counts. In DNA form, the CDR3 reads TGTGCCACCAGTGATGGGCAGGGGGCCTACAATGAAAAACTGTTTTTT. The encoded protein is CATSDGQGAYNEKLFF. The chain carries TRBV24-1 and TRBJ1-4; 8 bases map to TRBD1. This CDR3 is built from 16 residues. Germline CDR1 KGHDR, CDR2 SFDVKD. With 3 bases clipped from V and 5 bases from J, the junction kept 7 bases outside the gene matches.

Note on this clonotype: A much larger clone differs by one base, so this may be a read error. The rearrangement joins TRBV9 to TRBJ1-1; the D gene is possibly TRBD1 (5 bases). The CDR3 extends over 14 amino acids. Germline CDR1 and CDR2: SGDLS and YYNGEE. CDR3 loop: CGSSVAGRNTEAFF. CDR3 nucleotides: TGTGGCAGCAGCGTAGCAGGGAGGAACACTGAAGCTTTCTTT.

This clonotype has ten or more counts. This sequence joins TRBV20-1 and TRBJ1-6; D remains unclear. The CDR3 runs 15 residues. Germline lookup yields CDR1 DFQATT and CDR2 SNEGSKA (reference sequence). V was clipped by 1 base and J by 5 bases, with 12 bases between them. The CDR3 reads CSARAPGVHNSPLHF. The CDR3 coding sequence is TGCAGTGCTAGAGCTCCGGGAGTCCATAATTCACCCCTCCACTTT.